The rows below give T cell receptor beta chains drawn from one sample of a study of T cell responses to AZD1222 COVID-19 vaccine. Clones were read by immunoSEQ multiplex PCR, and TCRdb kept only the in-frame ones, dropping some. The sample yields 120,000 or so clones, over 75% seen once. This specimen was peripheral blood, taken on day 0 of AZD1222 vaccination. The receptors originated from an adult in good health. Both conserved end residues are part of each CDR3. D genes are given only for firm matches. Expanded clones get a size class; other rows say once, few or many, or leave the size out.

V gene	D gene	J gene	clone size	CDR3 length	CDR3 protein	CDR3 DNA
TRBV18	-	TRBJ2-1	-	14	CASSAGLTDNEQFF	TGTGCCAGCTCCGCGGGGCTCACCGACAATGAGCAGTTCTTC
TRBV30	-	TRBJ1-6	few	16	CAWSPPHRARDSPLHF	TGTGCCTGGAGTCCCCCCCACAGGGCGAGGGATTCACCCCTCCACTTT
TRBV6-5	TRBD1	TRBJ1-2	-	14	CASSYMGGTDGYTF	TGTGCCAGCAGTTACATGGGAGGGACAGACGGCTACACCTTC
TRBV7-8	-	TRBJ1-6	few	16	CASSFGRLTNNSPLHF	TGTGCCAGCAGCTTCGGGCGCCTCACGAATAATTCACCCCTCCACTTT
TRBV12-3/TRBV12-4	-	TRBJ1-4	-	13	CASSLSTNEKLFF	TGTGCCAGCAGTTTATCCACTAATGAAAAACTGTTTTTT
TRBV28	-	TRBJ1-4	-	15	CASSSSTGGDEKLFF	TGTGCCAGCAGTTCCTCCACCGGGGGAGACGAAAAACTGTTTTTT
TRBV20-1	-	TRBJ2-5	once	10	CSGLQETQYF	TGCAGTGGGCTTCAGGAGACCCAGTACTTC
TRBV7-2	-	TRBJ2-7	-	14	CASSLTRNGNEQYF	TGTGCCAGCAGCTTAACTAGGAATGGAAACGAGCAGTACTTC
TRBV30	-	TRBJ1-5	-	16	CAWSLPGHISNQPQHF	TGTGCCTGGAGTTTACCGGGACACATTAGCAATCAGCCCCAGCATTTT
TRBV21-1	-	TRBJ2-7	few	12	CASSTTQGRKYF	TGTGCCAGCAGCACCACACAGGGGAGGAAGTACTTC
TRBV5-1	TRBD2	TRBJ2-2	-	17	CASSHSVGGANTGELFF	TGCGCCAGCAGCCATTCCGTGGGGGGGGCGAACACCGGGGAGCTGTTTTTT
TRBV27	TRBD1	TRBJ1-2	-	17	CASRTRDRVRGDYGYTF	TGTGCCAGCAGGACTCGGGACAGGGTGAGAGGGGACTATGGCTACACCTTC
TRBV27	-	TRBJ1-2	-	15	CASRRGQSWVYGYTF	TGTGCCAGCAGAAGAGGACAGTCCTGGGTCTATGGCTACACCTTC
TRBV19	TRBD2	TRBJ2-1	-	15	CASSIRLAGEFEQFF	TGTGCCAGTAGTATAAGACTAGCGGGGGAATTTGAGCAGTTCTTC
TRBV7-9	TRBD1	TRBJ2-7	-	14	CACPRDRGDSEQYF	TGTGCCTGCCCAAGGGACAGGGGAGATTCCGAGCAGTACTTC
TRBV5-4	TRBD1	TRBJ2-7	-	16	CASSLGKDRGRDEQYF	TGTGCCAGCAGCTTGGGTAAGGACAGGGGAAGGGACGAGCAGTACTTC
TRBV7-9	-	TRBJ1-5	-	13	CASSLNENQPQHF	TGTGCCAGCAGCCTAAATGAGAATCAGCCCCAGCATTTT
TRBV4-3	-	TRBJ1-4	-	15	CASSQERRTNEKLFF	TGCGCCAGCAGCCAAGAACGACGAACTAATGAAAAACTGTTTTTT
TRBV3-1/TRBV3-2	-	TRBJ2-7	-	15	CASSQSRDGGREQYF	TGTGCCAGCAGCCAATCCCGGGACGGGGGTAGGGAGCAGTACTTC
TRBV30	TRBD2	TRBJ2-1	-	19	CAWLSRLAGGQSSYNEQFF	TGTGCCTGGTTAAGTCGACTAGCGGGGGGGCAGAGCTCCTACAATGAGCAGTTCTTC
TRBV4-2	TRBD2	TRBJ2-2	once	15	CASTSGSENTGELFF	TGTGCCAGCACTAGCGGGAGTGAGAACACCGGGGAGCTGTTTTTT
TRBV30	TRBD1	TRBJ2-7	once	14	CAWKGQSSSYEQYF	TGTGCCTGGAAGGGACAGAGCAGCTCCTACGAGCAGTACTTC
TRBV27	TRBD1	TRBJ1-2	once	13	CASSFGRGHGYTF	TGTGCCAGCAGTTTCGGCAGGGGGCATGGCTACACCTTC
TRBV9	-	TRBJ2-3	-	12	CASSASGDTQYF	TGTGCCAGCAGCGCCTCTGGTGATACGCAGTATTTT
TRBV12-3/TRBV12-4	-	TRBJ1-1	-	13	CASSLLIGTEAFF	TGTGCCAGCAGTTTGTTAATCGGCACTGAAGCTTTCTTT
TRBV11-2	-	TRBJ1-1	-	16	CASSPGRVGGNTEAFF	TGTGCCAGCAGCCCGGGTCGGGTTGGGGGGAACACTGAAGCTTTCTTT
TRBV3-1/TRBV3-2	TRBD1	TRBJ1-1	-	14	CASTKQGMNTEAFF	TGTGCCAGCACCAAACAGGGGATGAACACTGAAGCTTTCTTT
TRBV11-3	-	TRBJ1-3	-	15	CASSPIGQGGNTIYF	TGTGCCAGCAGCCCGATCGGGCAGGGGGGAAACACCATATATTTT
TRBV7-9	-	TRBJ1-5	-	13	CASSSSLYQPQHF	TGTGCCAGCAGCTCCTCCTTATATCAGCCCCAGCATTTT
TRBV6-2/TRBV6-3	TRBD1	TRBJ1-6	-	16	CASSYLPRQGTSPLHF	TGTGCCAGCAGTTACCTACCGAGACAGGGGACTTCACCCCTCCACTTT
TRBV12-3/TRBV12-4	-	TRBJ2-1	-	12	CASSFVSNEQFF	TGTGCCAGCAGTTTTGTCTCGAATGAGCAGTTCTTC
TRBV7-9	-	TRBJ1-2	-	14	CASSLAAGVNGYTF	TGTGCCAGCAGCTTAGCAGCAGGGGTGAATGGCTACACCTTC
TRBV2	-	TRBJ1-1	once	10	CASSVGMAFF	TGTGCCAGCAGTGTAGGGATGGCTTTCTTT
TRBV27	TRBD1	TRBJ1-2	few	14	CASSLAGGDYGYTF	TGTGCCAGCAGTTTAGCAGGGGGGGACTATGGCTACACCTTC
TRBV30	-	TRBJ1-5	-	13	CAWSPGGDQPQHF	TGTGCCTGGAGCCCGGGGGGTGATCAGCCCCAGCATTTT
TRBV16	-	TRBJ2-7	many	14	CASTPRVGGYEQYF	TGTGCCAGCACCCCAAGGGTAGGAGGCTACGAGCAGTACTTC
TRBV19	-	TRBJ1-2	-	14	CASSMVWGEDGYTF	TGTGCCAGTAGTATGGTGTGGGGGGAAGATGGCTACACCTTC
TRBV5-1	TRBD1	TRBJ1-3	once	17	CASSLTITGGPGNTIYF	TGCGCCAGCAGCTTAACAATAACAGGGGGCCCTGGAAACACCATATATTTT
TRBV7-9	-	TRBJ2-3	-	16	CASRPRDTGPRDTQYF	TGTGCCAGCAGACCTCGGGACACCGGTCCTAGAGATACGCAGTATTTT
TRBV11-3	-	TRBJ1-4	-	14	CASSPTPRGGKLFF	TGTGCCAGCAGCCCCACTCCGAGGGGCGGAAAACTGTTTTTT
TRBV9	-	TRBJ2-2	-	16	CASSVEAGHQTGELFF	TGTGCCAGCAGCGTAGAAGCCGGACACCAGACCGGGGAGCTGTTTTTT
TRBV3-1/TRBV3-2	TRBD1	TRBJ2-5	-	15	CASSPGQGAWETQYF	TGTGCCAGCAGCCCTGGACAGGGGGCGTGGGAGACCCAGTACTTC
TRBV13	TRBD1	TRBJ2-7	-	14	CASSSDRVRYEQYF	TGTGCCAGCAGCTCAGACAGGGTTCGCTACGAGCAGTACTTC
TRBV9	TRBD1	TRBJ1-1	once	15	CVSSVVRGPYAEAFF	TGTGTCAGCAGCGTAGTAAGGGGGCCTTACGCTGAAGCTTTCTTT
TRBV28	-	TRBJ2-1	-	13	CASIISGGHEQFF	TGTGCCAGCATAATAAGCGGTGGCCATGAGCAGTTCTTC
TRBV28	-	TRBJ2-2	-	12	CASRINTGELFF	TGTGCCAGCAGAATCAACACCGGGGAGCTGTTTTTT
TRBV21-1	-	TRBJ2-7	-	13	CASSKTDSYEQYF	TGTGCCAGCAGCAAGACAGATTCCTACGAGCAGTACTTC
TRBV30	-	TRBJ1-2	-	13	CAWSVGKGGGYTF	TGTGCCTGGAGTGTGGGTAAAGGGGGTGGCTACACCTTC
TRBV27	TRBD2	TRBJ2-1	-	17	CASSPGQNSGIVNEQFF	TGTGCCAGCAGTCCCGGTCAAAATAGCGGGATAGTGAATGAGCAGTTCTTC
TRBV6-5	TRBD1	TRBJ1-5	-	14	CASSRDRGQQPQHF	TGTGCCAGCAGCAGGGACAGGGGGCAACAGCCCCAGCATTTT